This is a list of T cell receptor beta chains from one sample in a study of shared clonotypes between healthy human individuals. Measured with immunoSEQ multiplex PCR; TCRdb has only the in-frame clones, and not every one. The table records about 2.5 million clones, around 92% of them present only once. The sequenced sample was naive CD4+ T cells from PBMCs. The receptors were gathered from a man aged 18 to 29 in good health. Some clones in this sample may be carry-over from other donors' samples. Both conserved end residues are part of each CDR3. Each record gives: V gene, clone size, D gene, J gene, CDR3 protein, CDR3 DNA. D genes are given only for firm matches. Clone size is stated in some rows and not others, as once, few, many or a class when expanded.

V: TRBV18; size: NA; D: TRBD2; J: TRBJ2-1; CDR3: CASAQRGSSYNEQFF; DNA: TGTGCCAGCGCGCAGCGGGGAAGCTCCTACAATGAGCAGTTCTTC
V: TRBV7-2; size: NA; D: NA; J: TRBJ2-1; CDR3: CASSPVEGIYNEQFF; DNA: TGTGCCAGCAGCCCTGTCGAGGGGATCTACAATGAGCAGTTCTTC
V: TRBV29-1; size: NA; D: TRBD1; J: TRBJ2-1; CDR3: CSVLRQGVHEQFF; DNA: TGCAGCGTTTTACGACAGGGGGTCCATGAGCAGTTCTTC
V: TRBV6-1; size: NA; D: TRBD2; J: TRBJ2-1; CDR3: CASSVGGRTYNEQFF; DNA: TGTGCCAGCAGTGTGGGCGGGAGGACCTACAATGAGCAGTTCTTC
V: TRBV28; size: NA; D: NA; J: TRBJ1-3; CDR3: CASSFSGSGNTIYF; DNA: TGTGCCAGCAGTTTTTCAGGGAGTGGAAACACCATATATTTT
V: TRBV5-1; size: NA; D: NA; J: TRBJ2-7; CDR3: CASSLPRVGEQYF; DNA: TGCGCCAGCAGCCTCCCCCGCGTCGGAGAGCAGTACTTC
V: TRBV2; size: NA; D: NA; J: TRBJ2-7; CDR3: CASRVQIYEQYF; DNA: TGTGCCAGCAGAGTACAGATCTACGAGCAGTACTTC
V: TRBV29-1; size: NA; D: NA; J: TRBJ1-2; CDR3: CSVSDTVYGYTF; DNA: TGCAGCGTTTCGGACACAGTCTATGGCTACACCTTC
V: TRBV18; size: NA; D: TRBD1; J: TRBJ1-1; CDR3: CASSTRQGTNTEAFF; DNA: TGTGCCAGCTCCACGCGACAGGGGACGAACACTGAAGCTTTCTTT
V: TRBV19; size: NA; D: TRBD2; J: TRBJ2-7; CDR3: CASSAQLAGAYEQYF; DNA: TGTGCCAGTAGTGCCCAACTAGCGGGAGCCTACGAGCAGTACTTC
V: TRBV7-2; size: NA; D: NA; J: TRBJ1-5; CDR3: CASSLSFIRDNQPQHF; DNA: TGTGCCAGCAGCTTATCGTTCATCAGAGACAATCAGCCCCAGCATTTT
V: TRBV5-1; size: NA; D: NA; J: TRBJ2-7; CDR3: CASSFVPGGNEQYF; DNA: TGCGCCAGCAGCTTTGTCCCGGGGGGCAACGAGCAGTACTTC
V: TRBV12-5; size: once; D: NA; J: TRBJ1-1; CDR3: CASGLEGTEAFF; DNA: TGTGCTAGTGGTTTGGAGGGCACTGAAGCTTTCTTT
V: TRBV18; size: NA; D: NA; J: TRBJ2-2; CDR3: CASSPRQAVTGELFF; DNA: TGTGCCAGCTCACCAAGACAGGCGGTCACCGGGGAGCTGTTTTTT
V: TRBV30; size: NA; D: TRBD2; J: TRBJ2-3; CDR3: CAWSGPLTGGPSDTQYF; DNA: TGTGCCTGGAGTGGGCCCCTAACGGGAGGGCCATCAGATACGCAGTATTTT
V: TRBV6-6; size: NA; D: TRBD1; J: TRBJ1-2; CDR3: CASTLRLVSTGYGYTF; DNA: TGTGCCAGCACCCTGCGTCTGGTTTCGACAGGGTATGGCTACACCTTC
V: TRBV6-5; size: NA; D: TRBD1; J: TRBJ1-3; CDR3: CASSYSPGGEYTIYF; DNA: TGTGCCAGCAGTTACTCACCAGGGGGCGAATACACCATATATTTT
V: TRBV27; size: NA; D: TRBD2; J: TRBJ2-6; CDR3: CASRSSGGSGANVLTF; DNA: TGTGCCAGCAGGTCTAGCGGGGGCTCTGGGGCCAACGTCCTGACTTTC
V: TRBV25-1; size: NA; D: NA; J: TRBJ2-3; CDR3: CASSDRGEGTDTQYF; DNA: TGTGCCAGCAGTGATAGGGGAGAGGGCACAGATACGCAGTATTTT
V: TRBV5-4; size: NA; D: NA; J: TRBJ2-5; CDR3: CASSLAGEGRTQYF; DNA: TGTGCCAGCAGCTTGGCCGGCGAGGGCCGGACCCAGTACTTC